These 9 T cell receptor beta chains came from one sample sequenced in a study of blood T cell repertoires in COVID-19. Sequencing was performed with immunoSEQ multiplex PCR; in TCRdb, only in-frame clones are kept and a portion is missing. The data contain about 190,000 clones, around four fifths of them singletons. Sequencing was done on a sample of peripheral blood. These receptors were collected from a human donor in a cohort sampled during active COVID-19.

This clone was seen once. CDR3 DNA: TGCAGCGTTGAAGCGGGCAGGGGGCTCGACATTCAGTACTTC. It yields the protein CSVEAGRGLDIQYF. The chain joins TRBV29-1 to TRBJ2-4; 8 nucleotides line up with TRBD1. Per germline, CDR1 SQVTM and CDR2 ANQGSEA. The CDR3 spans 14 residues. The junction had 7 bases not matched to a gene; V was cut back by 1 base and J by 8 bases.

The chain uses TRBV2 and TRBJ1-2, with 8 nucleotides matching TRBD1. The CDR3 is made up of 13 amino acids. V shed 9 bases, J shed 1 base, and the junction held 4 bases outside the gene matches. Germline CDR1 reads SNHLY; CDR2 reads FYNNEI. CDR3 nucleotides: TGTGCCAGACGGGACAGGTATAACTATGGCTACACCTTC. Translated, it gives CARRDRYNYGYTF.

This clone showed up just a few times. The genes are TRBV3-1 (or the pseudogene TRBV3-2) and TRBJ2-7; no reliable D call. This CDR3 spans 15 amino acids. From germline, CDR1 is LGHDT and CDR2 YNNKEL (reference sequence). The V end was cut by 0 bases, the J end by 3 bases, with 12 bases between. The CDR3 DNA reads as TGTGCCAGCAGCCAAGATTATAGTCACCTCTACGAGCAGTACTTC. Its translation: CASSQDYSHLYEQYF.

In its sample, this clone was seen a few times. V and J are TRBV9 and TRBJ2-2; D is perhaps TRBD1 (6 bases). Germline-derived CDR1 and CDR2 are SGDLS and YYNGEE. CDR3 length: 15 residues. V lost 4 bases to trimming and J lost 0 bases, with 10 bases between them. CDR3: CASSLRTANTGELFF. The CDR3 DNA is TGTGCCAGCAGCCTAAGGACAGCGAACACCGGGGAGCTGTTTTTT.

This clone was recorded a few times. The rearrangement joins TRBV6-5 to TRBJ1-2, with 7 bases that match TRBD1. J gave up 7 bases and V 2 bases, and 4 bases lay outside the gene matches. The CDR3 extends over 13 amino acids. Germline V gene sequence: CDR1 MNHEY, CDR2 SVGAGI. The CDR3 loop is CASSYINRGGYTF. The CDR3, as DNA: TGTGCCAGCAGTTACATCAACAGGGGTGGCTACACCTTC.

J is TRBJ2-5 and V is TRBV18, with D perhaps TRBD1 (6 bases). Germline V gene data show CDR1 as KGHSH and CDR2 as LQKENI. V was cut by 7 bases and J by 2 bases, with 17 bases left in between. The CDR3 covers 15 residues. CDR3 protein: CASLDPGTTQETQYF. Written as DNA, the CDR3 is TGTGCCAGCTTAGACCCCGGGACAACACAAGAGACCCAGTACTTC.

The sample holds a few counts of this clone. V is TRBV12-3 or TRBV12-4 and J is TRBJ2-7; 7 bases agree with TRBD2. The CDR3 sequence is 12 residues long. Losses at the gene ends were 6 bases for V and 6 bases for J; bases not matched to a gene: 5. DNA for the CDR3: TGTGCCAGCAGGGCAGGGAGGGGCGAGCAGTACGTC. Its protein product is CASRAGRGEQYV.

This chain connects TRBV14 to TRBJ1-4, with unresolved D. There are 14 residues in the CDR3. The germline V gene has CDR1 SGHDN and CDR2 FVKESK. V was cut by 4 bases and J by 8 bases, with 14 bases left in between. The CDR3 spells CASSRDGILEKLFF. The CDR3 region has the DNA TGTGCCAGCAGCCGCGACGGGATTCTGGAAAAACTGTTTTTT.

The chain is built from TRBV14 and TRBJ1-2; no firm D call. CDR3 length equals 14 residues. V lost 0 bases and J lost 2, with 7 bases in between. CDR1 and CDR2 (germline): SGHDN, FVKESK. As DNA, the CDR3 is TGTGCCAGCAGCCAAGAGTATGGCAACTATGGCTACACCTTC. It encodes CASSQEYGNYGYTF.